The rows below give T cell receptor beta chains drawn from one sample of a study of T cells in localized non-small cell lung cancer. Clones were read by immunoSEQ multiplex PCR, and TCRdb kept only the in-frame ones, dropping some. This sample carries about 53,000 clones, around four fifths of them seen once, and the ten largest clones take about 15%. Specimen: peripheral blood mononuclear cells, collected before any cancer treatment. The receptors come from a man aged 40 to 70 with stage III lung adenocarcinoma. CDR3s include the opening cysteine and the closing phenylalanine or tryptophan. The D gene is left open where the match is weak. Size is omitted from some rows. Given values are once, few, many or a class for expanded clones.

V gene	J gene	clone size	D gene	CDR3 protein	CDR3 DNA
TRBV27	TRBJ1-1	-	TRBD1	CASSLSWGQVGGTEAFF	TGTGCCAGCAGTTTATCGTGGGGACAGGTTGGGGGTACTGAAGCTTTCTTT
TRBV30	TRBJ2-7	-	-	CAWSAGGSGEQYF	TGTGCCTGGAGCGCCGGGGGTTCGGGTGAGCAGTACTTC
TRBV9	TRBJ2-7	-	-	CASSVGGQEGNEQYF	TGTGCCAGCAGCGTAGGAGGCCAGGAGGGGAACGAGCAGTACTTC
TRBV25-1	TRBJ2-7	-	TRBD1	CASSDWGQTYEQYF	TGTGCCAGCAGTGATTGGGGACAGACCTACGAGCAGTACTTC
TRBV18	TRBJ2-1	-	-	CASSSAGDTNNEQFF	TGTGCCAGCTCATCGGCAGGGGATACAAACAATGAGCAGTTCTTC
TRBV18	TRBJ1-4	-	-	CASSPLGGEKLFF	TGTGCCAGCTCACCACTGGGAGGGGAAAAACTGTTTTTT
TRBV30	TRBJ1-2	-	TRBD1	CAWSRDRGNYGYTF	TGTGCCTGGAGTCGGGACAGGGGGAACTATGGCTACACCTTC
TRBV6-1	TRBJ2-5	-	-	CASSETAGQETQYF	TGTGCCAGCAGTGAAACGGCGGGGCAAGAGACCCAGTACTTC
TRBV15	TRBJ1-4	-	-	CATSRTGNEKLFF	TGTGCCACCAGCAGGACAGGAAATGAAAAACTGTTTTTT
TRBV18	TRBJ2-7	-	TRBD1	CASSPGTGEYHEQYF	TGTGCCAGCTCACCCGGGACAGGGGAGTACCACGAGCAGTACTTC
TRBV5-1	TRBJ1-6	-	-	CASSLGEKNMPLHF	TGCGCCAGCAGCTTGGGCGAAAAGAATATGCCCCTCCACTTT
TRBV7-8	TRBJ1-5	once	TRBD1	CASSLLRDSNQPQHF	TGTGCCAGCAGTCTACTCCGGGACAGTAATCAGCCCCAGCATTTT
TRBV11-2	TRBJ2-3	-	TRBD2	CASSYGLAGAGDTQYF	TGTGCCAGCAGTTATGGACTAGCGGGAGCAGGAGATACGCAGTATTTT
TRBV19	TRBJ1-4	-	-	CASSSPKGSNEKLFF	TGTGCCAGTAGTAGCCCCAAGGGTTCTAATGAAAAACTGTTTTTT
TRBV4-1	TRBJ2-2	-	-	CASSLLYSPNTGELFF	TGCGCCAGCAGCCTTCTGTATTCGCCGAACACCGGGGAGCTGTTTTTT
TRBV6-1	TRBJ2-1	-	-	CASSEIWGTSPYNEQFF	TGTGCCAGCAGTGAAATCTGGGGGACATCCCCCTACAATGAGCAGTTCTTC
TRBV7-2	TRBJ1-2	-	-	CASSSPGRPTGGYTF	TGTGCCAGCAGTTCTCCGGGACGCCCGACGGGCGGCTACACCTTC
TRBV4-1	TRBJ2-5	-	-	CASSHVGLEETQYF	TGCGCCAGCTCACACGTCGGACTTGAAGAGACCCAGTACTTC
TRBV11-1	TRBJ2-3	-	TRBD2	CASSARLAGGGTQYF	TGTGCCAGCAGCGCGCGACTAGCGGGAGGTGGTACGCAGTATTTT
TRBV27	TRBJ1-6	-	-	CASSFGNTYNSPLHF	TGTGCCAGCAGTTTCGGGAATACCTATAATTCACCCCTCCACTTT
TRBV10-1	TRBJ1-5	-	-	CASSERSNQPQHF	TGCGCCAGCAGTGAGAGGTCGAATCAGCCCCAGCATTTT
TRBV7-2	TRBJ2-5	-	-	CASSLAPQETQYF	TGTGCCAGCAGCTTAGCCCCGCAAGAGACCCAGTACTTC
TRBV6-5	TRBJ1-2	once	TRBD1	CASSSTGLVNYGYTF	TGTGCCAGCAGTTCGACAGGGCTGGTGAACTATGGCTACACCTTC
TRBV5-1	TRBJ1-2	-	-	CASFEWGYGYTF	TGCGCCAGCTTTGAATGGGGCTATGGCTACACCTTC
TRBV6-1	TRBJ2-7	-	-	CASSEKGGDYEQYF	TGTGCCAGCAGTGAAAAAGGCGGGGACTACGAGCAGTACTTC
TRBV27	TRBJ2-4	few	TRBD1	CASSFSAGGLIGIQYF	TGTGCCAGCAGTTTCTCAGCAGGGGGCCTCATCGGCATTCAGTACTTC
TRBV30	TRBJ2-7	-	TRBD2	CAWSFTGTSYEQYF	TGTGCCTGGAGTTTTACCGGGACTAGCTACGAGCAGTACTTC